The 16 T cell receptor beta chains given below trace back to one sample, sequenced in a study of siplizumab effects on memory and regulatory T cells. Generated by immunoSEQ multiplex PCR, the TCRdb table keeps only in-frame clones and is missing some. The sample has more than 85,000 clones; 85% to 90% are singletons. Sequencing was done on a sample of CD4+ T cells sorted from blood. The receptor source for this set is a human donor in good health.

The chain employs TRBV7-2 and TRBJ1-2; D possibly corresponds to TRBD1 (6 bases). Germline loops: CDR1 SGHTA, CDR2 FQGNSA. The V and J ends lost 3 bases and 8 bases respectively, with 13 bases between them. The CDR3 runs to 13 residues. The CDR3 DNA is TGTGCCAGCAGCTTTAACACAGGGCGAGGCTACACCTTC. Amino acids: CASSFNTGRGYTF.

Written as DNA, the CDR3 is TGTGCCAGCAGCGCTCGGACTAGCGGGATTTCGGCAGATACGCAGTATTTT. This sequence encodes CASSARTSGISADTQYF. V usage is TRBV9 and J usage is TRBJ2-3; 12 nucleotides line up with TRBD2. Germline-derived CDR1 and CDR2 are SGDLS and YYNGEE. V dropped 3 bases and J dropped 4; count of bases not matched to a gene: 9. The CDR3 runs 17 residues. The entire variable domain, with the rest obtained from reference TRBV9 and TRBJ2-3, is as follows: DSGVTQTPKHLITATGQRVTLRCSPRSGDLSVYWYQQSLDQGLQFLIQYYNGEERAKGNILERFSAQQFPDLHSELNLSSLELGDSALYFCASSARTSGISADTQYFGPGTRLTVL.

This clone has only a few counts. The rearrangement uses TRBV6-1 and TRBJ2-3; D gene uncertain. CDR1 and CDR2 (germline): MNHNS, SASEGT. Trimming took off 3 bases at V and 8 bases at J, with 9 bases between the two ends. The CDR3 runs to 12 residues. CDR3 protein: CASSEAGSTQYF. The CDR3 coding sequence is TGTGCCAGCAGTGAGGCAGGTAGTACGCAGTATTTT.

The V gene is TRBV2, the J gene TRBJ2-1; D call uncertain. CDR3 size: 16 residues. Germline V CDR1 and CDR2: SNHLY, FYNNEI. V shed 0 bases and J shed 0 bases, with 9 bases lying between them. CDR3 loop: CASSEARMSSYNEQFF. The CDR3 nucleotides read TGTGCCAGCAGTGAAGCGAGGATGAGCTCCTACAATGAGCAGTTCTTC.

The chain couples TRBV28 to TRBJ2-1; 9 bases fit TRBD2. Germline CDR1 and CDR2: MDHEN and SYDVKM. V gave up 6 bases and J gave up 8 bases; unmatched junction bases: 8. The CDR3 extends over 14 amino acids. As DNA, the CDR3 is TGTGCCAGCAGGCCCGGGACTAGCAGCGATGAGCAGTTCTTC. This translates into CASRPGTSSDEQFF.

As DNA, the CDR3 is TGTGCCAGCAGCGCACAGGGGTCTGGTGAGCAGTTCTTC. Translating gives CASSAQGSGEQFF. The chain is built from TRBV5-6 and TRBJ2-1, with 7 bases that match TRBD1. V gave up 4 bases and J gave up 9 bases; unmatched junction bases: 7. From germline, CDR1 is SGHDT and CDR2 YYEEEE. This CDR3 has 13 amino acids. The whole variable domain, remainder taken from reference TRBV5-6 and TRBJ2-1, is DAGVTQSPTHLIKTRGQQVTLRCSPKSGHDTVSWYQQALGQGPQFIFQYYEEEERQRGNFPDRFSGHQFPNYSSELNVNALLLGDSALYLCASSAQGSGEQFFGPGTRLTVL.

The CDR3 here is CASSVSGNLQETQYF. The CDR3 coding sequence is TGTGCCAGCAGCGTGAGCGGAAACCTCCAAGAGACCCAGTACTTC. This rearrangement joins TRBV28 to TRBJ2-5; D perhaps matches TRBD2 (5 bases). The CDR3 has 15 residues. V lost 6 bases and J lost 1, with 15 bases in between. Germline assignment: CDR1 MDHEN and CDR2 SYDVKM.

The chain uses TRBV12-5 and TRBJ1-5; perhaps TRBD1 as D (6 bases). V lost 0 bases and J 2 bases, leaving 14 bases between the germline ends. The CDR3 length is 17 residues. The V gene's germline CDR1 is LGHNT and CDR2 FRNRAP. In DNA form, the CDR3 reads TGTGCTAGTGGTTTGGTAGTTGGGGGGCAAGGCAATCAGCCCCAGCATTTT. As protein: CASGLVVGGQGNQPQHF. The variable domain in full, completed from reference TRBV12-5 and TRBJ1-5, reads DARVTQTPRHKVTEMGQEVTMRCQPILGHNTVFWYRQTMMQGLELLAYFRNRAPLDDSGMPKDRFSAEMPDATLATLKIQPSEPRDSAVYFCASGLVVGGQGNQPQHFGDGTRLSIL.

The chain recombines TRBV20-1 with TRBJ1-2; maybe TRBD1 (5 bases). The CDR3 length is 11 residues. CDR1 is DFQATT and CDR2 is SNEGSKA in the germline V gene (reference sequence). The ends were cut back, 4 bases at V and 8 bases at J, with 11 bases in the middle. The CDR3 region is CSAIGAGGYTF. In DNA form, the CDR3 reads TGCAGTGCTATAGGGGCAGGGGGCTACACCTTC.

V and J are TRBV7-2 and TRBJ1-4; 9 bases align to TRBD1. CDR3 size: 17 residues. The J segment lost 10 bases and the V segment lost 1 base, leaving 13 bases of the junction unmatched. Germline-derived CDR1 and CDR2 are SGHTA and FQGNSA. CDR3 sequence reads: CASSLVATGTGQGKLFF. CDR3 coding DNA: TGTGCCAGCAGCTTAGTGGCAACCGGGACAGGGCAAGGAAAACTGTTTTTT.

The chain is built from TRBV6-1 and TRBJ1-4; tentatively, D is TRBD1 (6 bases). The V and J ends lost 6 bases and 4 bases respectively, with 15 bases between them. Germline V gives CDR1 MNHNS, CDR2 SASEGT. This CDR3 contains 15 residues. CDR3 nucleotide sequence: TGTGCCAGCAGGGGAGGACAGACCTTTAATGAAAAACTGTTTTTT. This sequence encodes CASRGGQTFNEKLFF.

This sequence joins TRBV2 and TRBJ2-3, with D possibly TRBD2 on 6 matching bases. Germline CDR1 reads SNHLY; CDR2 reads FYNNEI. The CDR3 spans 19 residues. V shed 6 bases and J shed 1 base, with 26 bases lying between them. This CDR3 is CASRGNAQVPRRGTDTQYF. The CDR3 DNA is TGTGCCAGCAGGGGAAACGCACAGGTCCCTAGGAGGGGCACAGATACGCAGTATTTT.

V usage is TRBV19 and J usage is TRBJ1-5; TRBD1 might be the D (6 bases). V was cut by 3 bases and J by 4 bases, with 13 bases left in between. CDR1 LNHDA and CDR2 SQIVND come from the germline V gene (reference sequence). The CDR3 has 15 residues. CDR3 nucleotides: TGTGCCAGTAGTATTCAGGCCAGGGGAAATCAGCCCCAGCATTTT. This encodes CASSIQARGNQPQHF.

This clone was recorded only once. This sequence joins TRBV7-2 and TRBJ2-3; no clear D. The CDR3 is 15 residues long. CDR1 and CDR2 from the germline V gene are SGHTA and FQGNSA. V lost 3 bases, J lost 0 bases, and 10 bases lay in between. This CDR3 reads CASSFQARSTDTQYF. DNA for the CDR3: TGTGCCAGCAGCTTCCAAGCGAGAAGCACAGATACGCAGTATTTT.

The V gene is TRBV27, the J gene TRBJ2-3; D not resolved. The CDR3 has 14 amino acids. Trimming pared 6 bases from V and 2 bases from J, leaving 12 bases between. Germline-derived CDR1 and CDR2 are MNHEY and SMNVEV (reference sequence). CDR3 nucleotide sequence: TGTGCCAGCAGGGTTTCTACCTTCACAGATACGCAGTATTTT. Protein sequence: CASRVSTFTDTQYF.

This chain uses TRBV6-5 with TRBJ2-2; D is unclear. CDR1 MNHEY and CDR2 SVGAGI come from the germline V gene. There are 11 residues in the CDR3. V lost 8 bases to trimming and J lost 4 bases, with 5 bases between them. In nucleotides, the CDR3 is TGTGCCAGCTGGACCACCGGGGAGCTGTTTTTT. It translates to CASWTTGELFF.